The subject of this entry is one T cell receptor beta chain. CDR3 length: 15 amino acids. V gave up 1 base and J gave up 6 bases; unmatched junction bases: 5. CDR1 is MGHDK, CDR2 SYGVNS, per germline. The data were obtained in a study of blood T cell repertoires in COVID-19. Study information: T cells, B-cell-depleted T cells, or PBMCs provided the cDNA or gDNA that served as material.

The table came from immunoSEQ multiplex PCR; TCRdb's copy has only in-frame clones and leaves some out. The profile covers some 190,000 clones, with 70% to 80% appearing a single time and approximately 14% taken by the ten largest. Recruitment covered 25 or so US areas and drew participants whose ages spanned about 18 to 90 years. Participants classified as exposed had met a COVID-19 case within 2 weeks before study entry. This TCR was sampled from a man in his 60s who had been exposed to COVID-19. The chain combines TRBV25-1 with TRBJ1-2; the match to TRBD1 covers 10 bases. The source material was PBMCs or T cells enriched from blood (not recorded which). CDR3 sequence (DNA): TGTGCCAGCAGTGAATTTACGGACAGGGGGGATGGCTACACCTTC. Protein product: CASSEFTDRGDGYTF.